Listed here is a single TCR beta chain. The source of the sample is a study of blood T cell repertoires in COVID-19. For the study at large: Material from acute and convalescent COVID-19 was sourced from the United States, Italy and Spain. T cells, B-cell-depleted T cells, or PBMCs provided the cDNA or gDNA that served as material.

In the original workflow: Amplification with reference gene primers provided the estimates of nucleated cell counts. TCRdb keeps only in-frame clones here, not all; method: immunoSEQ multiplex PCR. That table gives V, J and clone size, and the DNA gave D and trimming. The table records 150,000 to 200,000 clones, roughly four fifths of them present only once. Germline V gene lookup returns CDR1 ENHRY and CDR2 SYGVKD. Trimming removed 3 bases at V and 5 bases at J, with 17 bases between. The CDR3 has 15 amino acids. The chain carries TRBV10-3 and TRBJ2-7; D perhaps matches TRBD2 (6 bases). This receptor was obtained from a woman older than 75 with COVID-19, enrolled during active disease. The source material was peripheral blood. This CDR3 reads CAISDPTGGWNEQYF. The CDR3 nucleotides are TGTGCCATCAGTGACCCGACCGGAGGGTGGAACGAGCAGTACTTC.